This section outlines one TCR beta chain sequence together with its context. Its antigen is unknown. Per the germline V gene, CDR1 is MDHEN and CDR2 is SYDVKM. This CDR3 is built from 14 residues. V lost 6 bases, J lost 3 bases, and 15 bases lay in between. The primer mix had 60 Vbeta and 13 Jbeta primers. Here immunoSEQ multiplex PCR was the method, and the copy in TCRdb shows in-frame clones only, minus some. This repertoire shows 150,000 to 160,000 clones, 70% to 80% found once; its top ten account for approximately 8%. The entry originates in a study of cytomegalovirus exposure and HLA in healthy donors. Findings of the study overall: The study dropped some indistinguishable V segments, TRBV6-2 and TRBV6-3 among them.

What was sequenced was PBMCs. The chain couples TRBV28 to TRBJ2-7; the D gene is possibly TRBD1 (6 bases). The clonotype originates from a man in his thirties or forties in good health and CMV-seropositive. CDR3 loop: CASRLGGTYYEQYF. The CDR3, as DNA: TGTGCCAGCAGGCTAGGTGGGACATACTACGAGCAGTACTTC.